This T cell receptor (beta chain) came from a study of technical replicates of blood from several donors. Libraries were prepared by immunoSEQ multiplex PCR; TCRdb keeps only in-frame clonotypes and omits some of them. The sample has around 84,000 clones; approximately 97% are singletons. The receptor was isolated from a human donor in good health. The sequenced sample was T cells isolated from PBMCs.

The CDR3 protein is CASSKGRGVQPQHF. CDR3 DNA: TGTGCCAGCAGCAAAGGCAGGGGGGTTCAGCCCCAGCATTTT. The chain combines TRBV9 with TRBJ1-5; 7 nucleotides agree with TRBD1. The CDR3 loop spans 14 amino acids. Unmatched junction bases numbered 7, after V lost 4 bases and J lost 6 bases. In germline, CDR1 is SGDLS, CDR2 YYNGEE.